These 22 T cell receptor beta chains were sequenced from one sample in a study of T-cell reconstitution after alpha-beta-depleted transplantation in children. The TCRbeta library was prepared with unique molecular identifiers. TCRdb reanalysed the PCR reads using MiXCR and keeps one entry per CDR3 protein. The repertoire holds fewer than 550,000 distinct CDR3 sequences, approximately 10% seen once, with 12% to 15% in the top ten. Sequencing used PBMCs, mostly from graft donor cells, obtained 180 days after TCRalphabeta/CD19-depleted stem cell transplant. The receptors originated from a female patient aged 2-9 years who had a stem cell transplant for aplastic anemia, so the T cells may come from the graft donor.

This chain connects TRBV7-9 to TRBJ1-2; D is uncertain. Germline V gene sequence: CDR1 SEHNR, CDR2 FQNEAQ (reference sequence). The CDR3 loop spans 12 amino acids. V lost 4 bases and J lost 7, with 10 bases in between. CDR3: CASSSREPGYTF. In DNA form, the CDR3 reads TGTGCCAGCAGCTCAAGGGAGCCTGGCTACACCTTC. Together with reference TRBV7-9 and TRBJ1-2, the CDR3 gives the full variable domain: DTGVSQNPRHKITKRGQNVTFRCDPISEHNRLYWYRQTLGQGPEFLTYFQNEAQLEKSRLLSDRFSAERPKGSFSTLEIQRTEQGDSAMYLCASSSREPGYTFGSGTRLTVV.

Ten or more counts support this clonotype. The genes are TRBV7-2 and TRBJ1-2; D not resolved. V lost 8 bases, J lost 2 bases, and 12 bases lay in between. There are 13 residues in the CDR3. Germline CDR1 is SGHTA and CDR2 is FQGNSA. The CDR3 DNA is TGTGCCAGCGGTATCTGGAGCAACTATGGCTACACCTTC. Translation gives CASGIWSNYGYTF. The whole variable domain, filled in from reference TRBV7-2 and TRBJ1-2, reads GAGVSQSPSNKVTEKGKDVELRCDPISGHTALYWYRQSLGQGLEFLIYFQGNSAPDKSGLPSDRFSAERTGGSVSTLTIQRTQQEDSAVYLCASGIWSNYGYTFGSGTRLTVV.

The V call is TRBV20-1, the J call TRBJ1-2; D not certain. This CDR3 contains 15 residues. From germline, CDR1 is DFQATT and CDR2 SNEGSKA (reference sequence). Trimming took 4 bases from V and 5 from J, leaving 20 bases between them. The CDR3 loop is CSAKLFGGSRYGYTF. The CDR3 DNA is TGCAGTGCTAAACTCTTCGGCGGATCGAGATATGGCTACACCTTC.

This clonotype has at least ten counts. The V and J genes are TRBV28 and TRBJ1-2; D not certain. Germline V lookup: CDR1 MDHEN, CDR2 SYDVKM. CDR3 size: 14 residues. V lost 6 bases and J 4 bases, leaving 15 bases between the germline ends. The DNA for the CDR3 is TGTGCCAGCAGCTTCCCCACAGTCGCCTATGGCTACACCTTC. It translates to CASSFPTVAYGYTF.

This clonotype was detected many times. The rearrangement links TRBV28 to TRBJ2-7, with 8 bases lining up with TRBD2. This CDR3 contains 14 residues. Losses at the gene ends were 3 bases for V and 3 bases for J; bases not matched to a gene: 4. Germline values: CDR1 MDHEN, CDR2 SYDVKM. This CDR3 reads CASSFRLAGYEQYF. CDR3 DNA: TGTGCCAGCAGTTTCCGCCTAGCGGGCTACGAGCAGTACTTC.

The table lists this clonotype with a few counts. The chain links TRBV7-2 to TRBJ2-3, with D unresolved. The CDR3 has 15 residues. V lost 1 base and J lost 7, with 15 bases in between. Germline V gene sequence: CDR1 SGHTA, CDR2 FQGNSA. CDR3 residues: CASSLVWQKIHTQYF. The DNA for the CDR3 is TGTGCCAGCAGCTTAGTTTGGCAGAAGATTCATACGCAGTATTTT.

The chain combines TRBV19 with TRBJ2-7; unclear D gene. CDR1 is LNHDA, CDR2 SQIVND, per germline (reference sequence). The CDR3 length is 13 residues. The V gene lost 5 bases and the J gene lost 3 bases, with 11 bases spanning the gap. CDR3 residues: CASSPGENYEQYF. Here the CDR3 DNA reads TGTGCCAGTAGTCCAGGAGAGAACTACGAGCAGTACTTC.

A few counts support this clonotype. The genes are TRBV20-1 and TRBJ1-2, with TRBD1 as a possible D gene (6 bases). Germline V gene lookup returns CDR1 DFQATT and CDR2 SNEGSKA (reference sequence). V gave up 5 bases and J gave up 3 bases, with 19 bases separating them. This CDR3 is built from 15 residues. The CDR3 spells CSARGVWRGDYGYTF. CDR3 coding DNA: TGCAGTGCTCGGGGGGTTTGGAGGGGGGACTATGGCTACACCTTC.

This clonotype was seen a few times. The V and J genes are TRBV7-2 and TRBJ1-5, with D unresolved. V lost 5 bases and J lost 2, with 10 bases in between. Germline V CDR1 and CDR2: SGHTA, FQGNSA. The CDR3 is made up of 14 amino acids. The chain's CDR3 is CASSPDGGNQPQHF. The CDR3 region has the DNA TGTGCCAGCAGCCCCGACGGTGGCAATCAGCCCCAGCATTTT.

This clonotype has a handful of counts. The V gene is TRBV24-1, the J gene TRBJ2-5; D might be TRBD1 (5 bases). With 4 bases removed from V and 7 bases from J, the gap between germline ends came to 21 bases. Germline CDR1 and CDR2: KGHDR and SFDVKD. The CDR3 is 16 residues long. CDR3 coding DNA: TGTGCCACCAGTGACATTCGGTCGTCAGGGATTGGGACCCAGTACTTC. Encoded protein: CATSDIRSSGIGTQYF.

The chain recombines TRBV5-4 with TRBJ2-7; TRBD1 matches 12 bases. The CDR3 extends over 15 amino acids. J gave up 5 bases and V 4 bases, and 7 bases lay outside the gene matches. Germline V gene data show CDR1 as SGHNT and CDR2 as YYREEE (reference sequence). Here the CDR3 reads CASSHAGTGGNEQYF. CDR3 nucleotide sequence: TGTGCCAGCAGCCATGCCGGGACAGGGGGCAACGAGCAGTACTTC.

This clonotype was found a few times. V and J are TRBV20-1 and TRBJ1-5, with a tentative D call TRBD1 (6 bases). Trimming removed 6 bases from V and 2 bases from J, with 11 bases in between. CDR1 is DFQATT and CDR2 is SNEGSKA in the germline V gene (reference sequence). The CDR3 totals 13 residues. The DNA for the CDR3 is TGCAGTGCCGAAGGGGGTGGCAATCAGCCCCAGCATTTT. Translating gives CSAEGGGNQPQHF.

This clonotype was detected a few times. V is TRBV6-5 and J is TRBJ1-1; D unclear. The ends were cut back, 2 bases at V and 0 bases at J, with 7 bases in the middle. There are 14 residues in the CDR3. CDR1 is MNHEY and CDR2 is SVGAGI in the germline V gene. Written as DNA, the CDR3 is TGTGCCAGCAGTTACGGGCCAGTGAACACTGAAGCTTTCTTT. The encoded protein is CASSYGPVNTEAFF.

The genes are TRBV27 and TRBJ2-1, with D tentatively TRBD2 (6 bases). The CDR3 totals 14 residues. CDR1 and CDR2 (germline): MNHEY, SMNVEV (reference sequence). Trimming took off 3 bases at V and 6 bases at J, with 12 bases between the two ends. The CDR3 sequence is CASSLRDWGNEQFF. DNA of the CDR3: TGTGCCAGCAGTTTGCGGGACTGGGGCAATGAGCAGTTCTTC.

The chain recombines TRBV29-1 with TRBJ2-2, with 7 nucleotides matching TRBD1. V lost 4 bases, J lost 5 bases, and 7 bases stayed unmatched. Germline V CDR1 and CDR2: SQVTM, ANQGSEA. This CDR3 has 14 amino acids. The CDR3 reads CSVGDTGATGELFF. The CDR3 coding sequence is TGCAGCGTTGGCGATACAGGGGCGACCGGGGAGCTGTTTTTT.

The chain uses TRBV7-2 and TRBJ1-2; D call uncertain. The CDR3 is 13 residues long. V gave up 5 bases and J gave up 3 bases, with 10 bases separating them. Germline-derived CDR1 and CDR2 are SGHTA and FQGNSA. This chain's CDR3 is CASSPGNYYGYTF. CDR3 nucleotide sequence: TGTGCCAGCAGCCCCGGGAATTACTATGGCTACACCTTC.

V gene TRBV24-1 combines with J gene TRBJ2-3, with 7 bases identical to TRBD1. With 1 base clipped from V and 3 bases from J, the junction kept 6 bases outside the gene matches. This CDR3 has 16 residues. The germline gives CDR1 KGHDR, CDR2 SFDVKD. As DNA, the CDR3 is TGTGCCACCAGTGATTTACAGGGGAGAGATACAGATACGCAGTATTTT. It yields the protein CATSDLQGRDTDTQYF.

This clonotype occurred a few times. The rearrangement joins TRBV20-1 to TRBJ2-5, with 9 bases that match TRBD1. The CDR3 totals 17 residues. The germline V gene has CDR1 DFQATT and CDR2 SNEGSKA (reference sequence). CDR3 in DNA: TGCCAGCTAGGGGATCCAATCCAACAGGGGGCGCGGGAGACCCAGTACTTC. Protein product: CQLGDPIQQGARETQYF.

Ten or more counts support this clonotype. This chain links TRBV29-1 with TRBJ2-1, with 10 nucleotides matching TRBD2. The CDR3 consists of 13 residues. Germline-derived CDR1 and CDR2 are SQVTM and ANQGSEA. V shed 5 bases, J shed 15 bases, and the junction held 13 bases outside the gene matches. This chain's CDR3 is CSVIKTSGPPAFF. The CDR3 DNA follows: TGCAGCGTTATTAAGACTAGCGGGCCCCCCGCGTTCTTC.

This clonotype was seen a few times. The CDR3 nucleotides read TGTGCCAGCAGCTTCGGGACCCGAGGAAAGTTCTTC. Translation: CASSFGTRGKFF. This chain connects TRBV14 to TRBJ2-1, with D possibly called TRBD1 or TRBD2 (5 bases each). CDR1 and CDR2 from the germline V gene are SGHDN and FVKESK. Trimming removed 5 bases at V and 14 bases at J, with 16 bases between. The CDR3 is 12 residues long.

The rearrangement links TRBV15 to TRBJ2-2; D could derive from TRBD1 or TRBD2 (7 bases each). CDR1 and CDR2 (germline): LNHNV, YYDKDF (reference sequence). The CDR3 has 17 residues. V lost 1 base to trimming and J lost 6 bases, with 18 bases between them. CDR3 nucleotides: TGTGCCACCAGCAGAGGATTGGGAGGGGGCAAACCCGGGGAGCTGTTTTTT. Protein product: CATSRGLGGGKPGELFF.

The V and J genes are TRBV28 and TRBJ2-7; TRBD2 matches 10 bases. Germline loops: CDR1 MDHEN, CDR2 SYDVKM. Trimming cost V 5 bases and J 3 bases; bases outside gene matches: 10. The CDR3 loop spans 16 amino acids. CDR3 loop: CASSPTQREGVYEQYF. In DNA form, the CDR3 reads TGTGCCAGCAGTCCGACTCAGCGGGAGGGCGTCTACGAGCAGTACTTC.